A single sample gave rise to the 14 T cell receptor beta chains below, sequenced in a study of T cells in Graves' hyperthyroidism and ophthalmopathy. The CDR3 regions of TCR beta were amplified from RNA transcripts. First-round RT-PCR of the TCR CDR3 relied on the HTBI primer set. TCRdb used MiXCR to reprocess the multiplex PCR reads, holding one entry per CDR3 protein. The table shows roughly 700,000 distinct CDR3 sequences, with 15% to 20% occurring only once. Input material: blood. These receptors originate from a man aged 50 to 59 with Graves' hyperthyroidism.

This clonotype was picked up many times. The gene calls are TRBV7-3 and TRBJ2-1; TRBD1 is a possible D gene (5 bases). The CDR3 spans 13 residues. V lost 5 bases, J lost 2 bases, and 7 bases lay in between. Germline assignment: CDR1 SGHTA and CDR2 FQGTGA. CDR3 nucleotide sequence: TGTGCCAGCAGCCCGACAGCCTACAATGAGCAGTTCTTC. Its translation: CASSPTAYNEQFF.

V usage is TRBV7-2 and J usage is TRBJ2-7; D not certain. The CDR3 sequence is 17 residues long. Germline CDR1 SGHTA, CDR2 FQGNSA. Trimming stripped 1 base from V and 0 bases from J, with 16 bases between. The CDR3 loop is CASSLVSGRVSSYEQYF. The DNA for the CDR3 is TGTGCCAGCAGCTTAGTCTCTGGTAGGGTGAGCTCCTACGAGCAGTACTTC.

This clonotype was counted ten times or more. This sequence joins TRBV7-2 and TRBJ2-5; maybe TRBD1 (5 bases). This CDR3 comprises 16 residues. Between the trimmed V and J ends, which lost 5 bases and 4 bases, there was a span of 20 bases. Per the germline V gene, CDR1 is SGHTA and CDR2 is FQGNSA. As DNA, the CDR3 is TGTGCCAGCAGCCCCCGGACATCTAGGACGGGAGAGACCCAGTACTTC. Amino acid sequence: CASSPRTSRTGETQYF.

This rearrangement joins TRBV7-2 to TRBJ2-3; a weak D match, TRBD2 (6 bases). V lost 6 bases, J lost 0 bases, and 10 bases lay in between. CDR3 length: 14 residues. From germline, CDR1 is SGHTA and CDR2 FQGNSA. The CDR3 nucleotides are TGTGCCAGCAGGTGGAGGGTGAGCACAGATACGCAGTATTTT. Translation: CASRWRVSTDTQYF.

This clonotype was detected ten times or more. CDR3 DNA sequence: TGTGCCACTAATAACCTTGGGACAGCGAACACCGGGGAGCTGTTTTTT. Its translation is CATNNLGTANTGELFF. The rearrangement links TRBV19 to TRBJ2-2; the match to TRBD1 covers 7 bases. Germline CDR1 reads LNHDA; CDR2 reads SQIVND (reference sequence). J gave up 0 bases and V 10 bases, and 11 bases lay outside the gene matches. This CDR3 is 16 amino acids long.

This clonotype was recorded a few times. The J gene is TRBJ2-3, the V gene TRBV29-1; the D is unclear. Trimming stripped 8 bases from V and 4 bases from J, with 16 bases between. Germline CDR1 SQVTM, CDR2 ANQGSEA. The CDR3 runs to 13 residues. CDR3 DNA: TGCAGCATCTCAACCATGGTGGCAGATACGCAGTATTTT. Its translation is CSISTMVADTQYF.

Many counts were recorded for this clonotype. This sequence joins TRBV28 and TRBJ2-1, with D possibly being TRBD2 (5 bases). Germline V gene data show CDR1 as MDHEN and CDR2 as SYDVKM. The CDR3 has 12 residues. The V gene lost 8 bases and the J gene lost 9 bases, with 14 bases spanning the gap. This CDR3 reads CASQRSTGEQFF. The CDR3 region has the DNA TGTGCCAGCCAGCGGTCCACCGGTGAGCAGTTCTTC.

The rearrangement uses TRBV19 and TRBJ2-2; D may match TRBD1 or TRBD2 (5 bases each). This CDR3 spans 16 amino acids. Deletions cut 5 bases from V and 4 bases from J, with 17 bases between. Per the germline V gene, CDR1 is LNHDA and CDR2 is SQIVND (reference sequence). The chain's CDR3 is CASSQTRPGPTGELFF. The DNA for the CDR3 is TGTGCCAGTAGTCAAACTAGGCCGGGGCCCACCGGGGAGCTGTTTTTT.

Many counts were recorded for this clonotype. The chain has TRBV5-1 and TRBJ2-1; unclear D gene. Germline CDR1 is SGHRS and CDR2 is YFSETQ. The ends were cut back, 3 bases at V and 0 bases at J, with 7 bases in the middle. The CDR3 has 14 residues. The CDR3 spells CASSSASSYNEQFF. The CDR3 DNA reads as TGCGCCAGCAGCTCCGCTAGCTCCTACAATGAGCAGTTCTTC.

The chain is built from TRBV27 and TRBJ2-5; the match to TRBD1 covers 10 bases. The germline V gene encodes CDR1 MNHEY and CDR2 SMNVEV (reference sequence). The CDR3 is 17 residues long. The V gene end was trimmed by 5 bases and the J gene end by 5 bases; junction bases not matched to a gene: 14. CDR3: CASSPQGQGIAVETQYF. The CDR3 nucleotides are TGTGCCAGCAGTCCCCAGGGACAGGGGATTGCGGTGGAGACCCAGTACTTC.

In its sample, this clonotype was seen many times. CDR3 DNA: TGTGCCAGCAGGGCGAAGGGGGTTGGGCAGCCCCAGCATTTT. It specifies CASRAKGVGQPQHF. The chain employs TRBV2 and TRBJ1-5, with D possibly being TRBD1 (6 bases). This CDR3 has 14 amino acids. V was shortened by 6 bases and J by 7 bases, with 16 bases between the two germline ends. CDR1 SNHLY and CDR2 FYNNEI come from the germline V gene.

The sample holds many counts of this clonotype. The chain uses TRBV2 and TRBJ2-4; 9 bases match TRBD2. V lost 9 bases to trimming and J lost 6 bases; unmatched junction nucleotides: 12. This CDR3 contains 15 residues. CDR1 and CDR2 from the germline V gene are SNHLY and FYNNEI. CDR3 DNA: TGTGCCAGTGGCCGGCGGGAGGGCCACGGAAACATTCAGTACTTC. Amino acids: CASGRREGHGNIQYF.

This clonotype has just one count. This may be a read error, as it is one base from a much larger clone. The CDR3, as DNA: TGTGCCTGGACCCCCGGAGGAAGTTCACCCCTCCACTTT. This sequence encodes CAWTPGGSSPLHF. The J gene is TRBJ1-6, the V gene TRBV30; D unclear. This CDR3 is built from 13 residues. Trimming removed 4 bases at V and 9 bases at J, with 13 bases between. Germline lookup yields CDR1 GTSNPN and CDR2 SVGIG (reference sequence).

This clonotype was observed at least ten times. The chain carries TRBV24-1 and TRBJ1-2; no clear D gene. Germline assignment: CDR1 KGHDR and CDR2 SFDVKD. The V and J ends lost 2 bases and 4 bases respectively, with 7 bases between them. The length of the CDR3 is 13 residues. For the CDR3, the DNA is TGTGCCACCAGTGATTCCGGTACCTATGGCTACACCTTC. Amino acids: CATSDSGTYGYTF.